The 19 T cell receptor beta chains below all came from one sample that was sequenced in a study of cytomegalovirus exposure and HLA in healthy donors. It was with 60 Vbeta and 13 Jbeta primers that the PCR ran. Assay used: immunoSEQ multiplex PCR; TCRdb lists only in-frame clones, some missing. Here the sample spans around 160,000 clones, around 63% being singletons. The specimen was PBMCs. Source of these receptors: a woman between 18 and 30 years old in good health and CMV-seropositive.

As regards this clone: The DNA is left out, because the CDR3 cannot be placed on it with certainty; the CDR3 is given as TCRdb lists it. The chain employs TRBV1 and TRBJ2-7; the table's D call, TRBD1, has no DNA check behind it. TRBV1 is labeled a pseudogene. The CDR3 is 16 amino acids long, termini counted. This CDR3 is CTSSQVVVGTGTEQYF.

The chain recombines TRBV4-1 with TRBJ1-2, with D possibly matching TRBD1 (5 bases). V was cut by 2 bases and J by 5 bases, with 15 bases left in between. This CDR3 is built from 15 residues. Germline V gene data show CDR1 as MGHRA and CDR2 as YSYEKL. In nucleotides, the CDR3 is TGCGCCAGCAGCCAACAACCAGGGAAAACTTATGGCTACACCTTC. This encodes CASSQQPGKTYGYTF.

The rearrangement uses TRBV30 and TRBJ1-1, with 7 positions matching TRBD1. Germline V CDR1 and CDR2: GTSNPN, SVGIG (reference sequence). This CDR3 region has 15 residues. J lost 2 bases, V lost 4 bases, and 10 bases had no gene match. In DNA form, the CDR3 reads TGTGCCTGGACTACCGGACAGGTCGGAAACACTGAAGCTTTCTTT. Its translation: CAWTTGQVGNTEAFF.

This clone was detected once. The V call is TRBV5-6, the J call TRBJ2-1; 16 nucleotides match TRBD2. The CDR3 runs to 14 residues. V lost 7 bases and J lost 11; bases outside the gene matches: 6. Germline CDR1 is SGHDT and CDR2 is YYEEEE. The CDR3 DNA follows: TGTGCCAGCGGGGGACTAGCGGGGGGGGAAAAGCAGTTCTTC. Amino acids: CASGGLAGGEKQFF.

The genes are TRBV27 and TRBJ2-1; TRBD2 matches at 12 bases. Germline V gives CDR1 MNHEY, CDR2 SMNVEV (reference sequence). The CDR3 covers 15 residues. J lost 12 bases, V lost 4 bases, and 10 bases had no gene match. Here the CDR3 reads CASSSSSGGAGVQFF. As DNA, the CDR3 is TGTGCCAGCAGTTCGTCTAGCGGGGGGGCTGGGGTGCAGTTCTTC.

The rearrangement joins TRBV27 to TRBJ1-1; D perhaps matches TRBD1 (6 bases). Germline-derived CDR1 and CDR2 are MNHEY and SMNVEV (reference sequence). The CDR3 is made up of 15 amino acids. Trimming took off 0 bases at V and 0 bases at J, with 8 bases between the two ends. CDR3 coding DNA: TGTGCCAGCAGTTTATCGGCAGGGGTGAACACTGAAGCTTTCTTT. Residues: CASSLSAGVNTEAFF.

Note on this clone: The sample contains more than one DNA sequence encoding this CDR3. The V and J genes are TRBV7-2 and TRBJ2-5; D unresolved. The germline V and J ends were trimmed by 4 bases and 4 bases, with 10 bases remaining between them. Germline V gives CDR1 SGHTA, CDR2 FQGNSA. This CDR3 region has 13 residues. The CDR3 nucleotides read TGTGCCAGCAGCTCGCCGGGTGGAGAGACCCAGTACTTC. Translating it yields CASSSPGGETQYF.

CDR3 protein: CASSLDPGGGDSPLHF. Here the CDR3 DNA reads TGTGCCAGCAGCTTAGATCCTGGAGGGGGCGATTCACCCCTCCACTTT. V is TRBV11-2 and J is TRBJ1-6; 7 bases are shared with TRBD1. Germline V gene data show CDR1 as SGHAT and CDR2 as FQNNGV. The V gene end was trimmed by 0 bases and the J gene end by 8 bases; junction bases not matched to a gene: 7. The CDR3 is made up of 16 amino acids.

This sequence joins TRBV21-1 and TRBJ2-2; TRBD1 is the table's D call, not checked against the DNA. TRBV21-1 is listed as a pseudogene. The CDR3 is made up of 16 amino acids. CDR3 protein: CASTPGQASTAGELFF. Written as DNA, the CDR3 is TGTGCCAGCACCCCGGGACAGGCCTCAACGGCCGGGGAGCTGTTTTTT.

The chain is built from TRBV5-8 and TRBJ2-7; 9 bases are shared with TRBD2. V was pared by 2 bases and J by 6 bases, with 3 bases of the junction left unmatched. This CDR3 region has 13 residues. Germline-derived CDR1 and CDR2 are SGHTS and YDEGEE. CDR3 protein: CASSLERGAEQYF. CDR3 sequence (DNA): TGTGCCAGCAGCTTAGAGCGGGGGGCCGAGCAGTACTTC.

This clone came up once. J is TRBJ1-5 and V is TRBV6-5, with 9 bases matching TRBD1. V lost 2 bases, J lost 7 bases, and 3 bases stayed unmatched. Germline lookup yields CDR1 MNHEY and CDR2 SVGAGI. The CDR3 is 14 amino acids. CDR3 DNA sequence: TGTGCCAGCAGTTACGACAGGGGGTACCAGCCCCAGCATTTT. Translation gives CASSYDRGYQPQHF.

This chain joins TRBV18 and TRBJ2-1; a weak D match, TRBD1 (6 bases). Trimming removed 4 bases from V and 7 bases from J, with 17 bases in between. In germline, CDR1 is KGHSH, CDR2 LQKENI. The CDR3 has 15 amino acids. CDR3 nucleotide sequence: TGTGCCAGCTCACACGTATCCGACAGGATTAATGAGCAGTTCTTC. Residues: CASSHVSDRINEQFF.

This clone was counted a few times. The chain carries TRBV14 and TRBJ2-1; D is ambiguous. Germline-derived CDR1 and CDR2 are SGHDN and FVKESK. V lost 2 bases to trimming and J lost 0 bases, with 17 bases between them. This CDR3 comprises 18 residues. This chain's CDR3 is CASSQSPLILVSYNEQFF. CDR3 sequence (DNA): TGTGCCAGCAGCCAAAGCCCGCTCATTCTGGTCTCCTACAATGAGCAGTTCTTC.

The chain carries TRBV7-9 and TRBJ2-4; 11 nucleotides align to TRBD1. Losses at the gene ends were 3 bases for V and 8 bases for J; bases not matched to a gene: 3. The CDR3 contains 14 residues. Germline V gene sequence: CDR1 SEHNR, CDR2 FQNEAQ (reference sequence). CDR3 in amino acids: CASSFPGQGDIQYF. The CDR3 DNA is TGTGCCAGCAGCTTTCCGGGACAGGGGGACATTCAGTACTTC. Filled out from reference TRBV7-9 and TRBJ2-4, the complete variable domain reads DTGVSQNPRHKITKRGQNVTFRCDPISEHNRLYWYRQTLGQGPEFLTYFQNEAQLEKSRLLSDRFSAERPKGSFSTLEIQRTEQGDSAMYLCASSFPGQGDIQYFGAGTRLSVL.

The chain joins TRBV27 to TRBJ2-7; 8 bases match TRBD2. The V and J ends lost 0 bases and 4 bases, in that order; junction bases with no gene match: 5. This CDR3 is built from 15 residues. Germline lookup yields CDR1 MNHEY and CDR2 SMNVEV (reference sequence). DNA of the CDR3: TGTGCCAGCAGTTTATCCGGGGGGGTTATATACGAGCAGTACTTC. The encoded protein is CASSLSGGVIYEQYF.

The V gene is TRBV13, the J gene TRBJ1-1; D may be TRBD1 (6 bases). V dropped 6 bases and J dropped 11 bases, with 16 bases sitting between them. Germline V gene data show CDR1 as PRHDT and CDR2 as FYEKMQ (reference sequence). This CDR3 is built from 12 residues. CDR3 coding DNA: TGTGCCAGCAGGCCTGGACAGCGCCCGGCTTTCTTT. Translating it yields CASRPGQRPAFF.

The chain's CDR3 is CASSLGHINSGNTIYF. For the CDR3, the DNA is TGTGCCAGCAGCTTGGGACACATAAACTCTGGAAACACCATATATTTT. V and J are TRBV13 and TRBJ1-3; maybe TRBD1 (6 bases). There are 16 residues in the CDR3. V lost 3 bases and J lost 0, with 12 bases in between. Germline CDR1 PRHDT, CDR2 FYEKMQ (reference sequence).

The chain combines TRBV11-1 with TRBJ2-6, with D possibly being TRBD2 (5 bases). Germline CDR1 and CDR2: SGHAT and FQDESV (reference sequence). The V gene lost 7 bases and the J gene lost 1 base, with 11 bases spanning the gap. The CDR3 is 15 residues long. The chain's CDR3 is CASIDGKSGANVLTF. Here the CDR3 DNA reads TGTGCCAGCATCGACGGGAAGTCTGGGGCCAACGTCCTGACTTTC.

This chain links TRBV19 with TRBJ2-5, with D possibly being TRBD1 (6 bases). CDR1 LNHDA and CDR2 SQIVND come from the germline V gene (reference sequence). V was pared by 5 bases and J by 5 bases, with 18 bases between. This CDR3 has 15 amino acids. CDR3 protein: CASSSAGEKRETQYF. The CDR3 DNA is TGTGCCAGTAGTTCCGCAGGGGAGAAGCGTGAGACCCAGTACTTC.